This record concerns one TCR beta chain sequence. The data stem from a study of Ad26.COV2.S vaccination and SARS-CoV-2 variants. Described treatment: some 19 received Ad26.COV2.S at low or high dose, single or two shots; 5 received placebo; per-sample allocation not given. The samples were gathered on day 63 after the first injection of vaccine or placebo. The vaccine delivered Wuhan-strain SARS-CoV-2 spike through an Ad26 vector. Assay: immunoSEQ multiplex PCR; the TCRdb copy retains only in-frame clones and omits some. Altogether a few hundred thousand clones are present, more than 75% being singletons, with the ten largest covering roughly 3.1%. With 6 bases removed from V and 4 bases from J, the gap between germline ends came to 22 bases. CDR1 and CDR2 from the germline V gene are SGHKS and YYEKEE (reference sequence). This CDR3 is built from 16 residues.

The rearrangement joins TRBV5-5 to TRBJ2-5; no firm D call. The sample consisted of peripheral blood, taken in a trial of Ad26.COV2.S vaccine versus placebo. The TCR comes from a person between 18 and 60 years old who received the Ad26.COV2.S COVID-19 vaccine or a placebo. The CDR3 loop reads CASTLASRALGETQYF. DNA of the CDR3: TGTGCCAGCACCCTGGCGTCTCGGGCGTTGGGAGAGACCCAGTACTTC.